Following are 6 T cell receptor beta chains from one sample sequenced in a study of beta chain features in type 1 diabetes. Notes on the study in general: Type 1 diabetes patients had moderately but significantly shorter TCRB CDR3s in all four CD4+ subsets.

No antigen has been identified for these receptors. What was sequenced were expressed TCRB transcripts, since all of the isolated RNA had been reverse transcribed. The repertoire was sequenced with immunoSEQ multiplex PCR; TCRdb's copy has only in-frame clones and lacks some. The sample comprises roughly 150,000 clones, approximately 7.8% of which are singletons, and about 1% rests with the top ten. The sample comprised central memory CD4+ T cells from blood. Every receptor here comes from a woman aged 40 to 50 with type 1 diabetes.

This chain links TRBV25-1 with TRBJ1-2; 7 bases are a match to TRBD1. Germline-derived CDR1 and CDR2 are MGHDK and SYGVNS. J lost 4 bases, V lost 8 bases, and 7 bases had no gene match. The CDR3 has 13 residues. CDR3 region: CASSTGSGYGYTF. In DNA form, the CDR3 reads TGTGCCAGCTCGACAGGGTCGGGCTATGGCTACACCTTC.

This clone was detected only a few times. The chain links TRBV5-1 to TRBJ2-3, with TRBD2 matching 15 bases. The germline CDR1 and CDR2 sequences are SGHRS and YFSETQ. The CDR3 contains 16 residues. V lost 0 bases, J lost 7 bases, and 3 bases stayed unmatched. CDR3 DNA: TGCGCCAGCAGCTTGGGGACTAGCGGGAGGGCTAATACGCAGTATTTT. Protein sequence: CASSLGTSGRANTQYF.

The sample holds a few counts of this clone. V and J are TRBV9 and TRBJ1-2, with 9 bases identical to TRBD1. Unmatched junction bases numbered 6, after V lost 0 bases and J lost 6 bases. CDR1 SGDLS and CDR2 YYNGEE come from the germline V gene. The CDR3 spans 15 residues. CDR3 region: CASSVGDRERNGYTF. The CDR3 bases are TGTGCCAGCAGCGTAGGGGACAGGGAGAGGAATGGCTACACCTTC.

Regarding this clone: One junction end disagrees with the germline gene, perhaps due to a read error. CDR3 loop: CASSQGTGSPGANVLTF. The DNA for the CDR3 is TGCGCCAGCAGCCAAGGGACAGGGTCCCCTGGGGCCAACGTCCTGACTTTC. The chain recombines TRBV7-2 with TRBJ2-6; 9 positions agree with TRBD1. The CDR3 length is 17 residues. Germline loops: CDR1 SGHTA, CDR2 FQGNSA.

The DNA for the CDR3 is TGTGCCAGCTCCCCCTCACAGGGGGTTGGTGAAGCTTTCTTT. This encodes CASSPSQGVGEAFF. The chain joins TRBV18 to TRBJ1-1; 8 bases align to TRBD1. This CDR3 is built from 14 residues. Germline V gives CDR1 KGHSH, CDR2 LQKENI. Unmatched junction bases numbered 10, after V lost 6 bases and J lost 7 bases. Together with reference TRBV18 and TRBJ1-1, the CDR3 gives the full variable domain: NAGVMQNPRHLVRRRGQEARLRCSPMKGHSHVYWYRQLPEEGLKFMVYLQKENIIDESGMPKERFSAEFPKEGPSILRIQQVVRGDSAAYFCASSPSQGVGEAFFGQGTRLTVV.

The chain joins TRBV18 to TRBJ2-4, with 7 nucleotides matching TRBD1. Trimming cost V 2 bases and J 5 bases; bases outside gene matches: 3. This CDR3 spans 14 amino acids. Per the germline V gene, CDR1 is KGHSH and CDR2 is LQKENI. CDR3 residues: CASSPRQGENIQYF. The DNA of the CDR3 is TGTGCCAGCTCACCAAGACAGGGAGAAAACATTCAGTACTTC. Filled out from reference TRBV18 and TRBJ2-4, the complete variable domain reads NAGVMQNPRHLVRRRGQEARLRCSPMKGHSHVYWYRQLPEEGLKFMVYLQKENIIDESGMPKERFSAEFPKEGPSILRIQQVVRGDSAAYFCASSPRQGENIQYFGAGTRLSVL.